The source of this T cell receptor (beta chain) is a study of control samples from healthy donors and cancer patients. This clone was found a few times. Trimming removed 6 bases at V and 7 bases at J, with 24 bases between. The CDR3 spans 16 residues. From germline, CDR1 is KGHSH and CDR2 LQKENI. Using immunoSEQ multiplex PCR, the repertoire was profiled, and TCRdb retains in-frame clones only, with some absent. Here the sample spans approximately 230,000 clones, approximately 80% being singletons. This sequence was found in a woman aged 60-75 years with lung cancer. Sequenced: PBMCs. The chain employs TRBV18 and TRBJ1-2; the D gene is possibly TRBD1 (6 bases). This CDR3 reads CASSPASGTQGGGYTF. In DNA, the CDR3 is TGTGCCAGCTCCCCCGCTTCGGGGACACAGGGAGGTGGCTACACCTTC.